Listed below are T cell receptor beta chains from one sample, sequenced in a study of cytomegalovirus exposure and HLA in healthy donors. This table comes from immunoSEQ multiplex PCR, and its TCRdb copy is limited to in-frame clones, with some not included. The repertoire holds 150,000 to 200,000 clones, with roughly 85% as singletons. What was sequenced was PBMCs. The source is a male donor in good health and CMV-seropositive. Each CDR3 is given with its conserved first and last residue. D genes are given only for firm matches. Rows give clone size only sometimes, using once, few, many, or a class for an expanded clone.

size	V	J	D	CDR3	DNA
-	TRBV6-5	TRBJ2-4	TRBD1	CASREDRGSNIQYF	TGTGCCAGCAGGGAGGACAGGGGCTCAAACATTCAGTACTTC
-	TRBV7-2	TRBJ2-2	TRBD2	CASSSPGLHEAGELFF	TGTGCCAGCAGCTCTCCGGGACTACATGAGGCCGGGGAGCTGTTTTTT
few	TRBV7-6	TRBJ2-1	TRBD2	CASSWLPSGSFGLEQFF	TGTGCCAGCAGCTGGCTTCCTAGCGGAAGCTTCGGCTTGGAGCAGTTCTTC
-	TRBV28	TRBJ2-5	TRBD2	CASSSPRGLAGVETQYF	TGTGCCAGCAGTTCGCCCCGAGGGTTAGCGGGAGTAGAGACCCAGTACTTC
-	TRBV7-6	TRBJ2-5	-	CASSGQVQETQYF	TGTGCCAGCAGCGGACAAGTACAAGAGACCCAGTACTTC
-	TRBV7-2	TRBJ2-7	TRBD1	CASSITGATYEQYF	TGTGCCAGCAGCATCACAGGGGCAACCTACGAGCAGTACTTC
-	TRBV7-9	TRBJ2-1	TRBD2	CASSVLGFAGGYNEQFF	TGTGCCAGCAGCGTTTTGGGGTTTGCGGGAGGCTACAATGAGCAGTTCTTC
-	TRBV18	TRBJ1-2	TRBD1	CASSSDRVYGYTF	TGTGCCAGCTCCTCCGACAGGGTATATGGCTACACCTTC
-	TRBV4-3	TRBJ2-2	-	CASSQVLWAGSGTGELFF	TGCGCCAGCAGCCAAGTCCTCTGGGCAGGGTCGGGTACCGGGGAGCTGTTTTTT
-	TRBV16	TRBJ1-2	TRBD1	CASSSGTGDYGYTF	TGTGCCAGCAGCTCGGGGACAGGGGACTATGGCTACACCTTC
-	TRBV19	TRBJ1-2	-	CASSPLRVHGYTF	TGTGCCAGTAGTCCCCTTCGAGTTCATGGCTACACCTTC
once	TRBV7-7	TRBJ2-3	TRBD2	CASSSGTSGIPDTQYF	TGTGCCAGCAGCTCCGGGACTAGCGGGATCCCAGATACGCAGTATTTT
-	TRBV29-1	TRBJ2-2	-	CSGREGQGSLELFF	TGCAGCGGCCGGGAGGGACAGGGCTCGTTGGAGCTGTTTTTT
-	TRBV27	TRBJ2-5	TRBD1	CASSLRDRAGETQYF	TGTGCCAGCAGTTTAAGGGACAGGGCTGGGGAGACCCAGTACTTC
-	TRBV6-6	TRBJ1-4	TRBD1	CASSQTGGAVKLFF	TGTGCCAGCAGTCAGACAGGGGGCGCGGTAAAACTGTTTTTT
-	TRBV9	TRBJ2-1	TRBD1	CASSDRDRVNNEQFF	TGTGCCAGCAGCGACCGGGACAGGGTCAACAATGAGCAGTTCTTC
-	TRBV13	TRBJ2-1	-	CASSLSGGAYNEQFF	TGTGCCAGCAGCTTAAGTGGCGGGGCCTACAATGAGCAGTTCTTC
-	TRBV18	TRBJ1-2	-	CASSPDTDYGYTF	TGTGCCAGCTCACCTGACACGGACTATGGCTACACCTTC
-	TRBV27	TRBJ2-7	TRBD1	CASSSGQGYEQYF	TGTGCCAGCAGTTCGGGACAGGGGTACGAGCAGTACTTC
-	TRBV10-3	TRBJ2-7	TRBD2	CAISPSGSPYEQYF	TGTGCCATCAGTCCTAGCGGGTCACCATACGAGCAGTACTTC
-	TRBV27	TRBJ1-5	TRBD1	CATRTGGTNSNQPQHF	TGTGCCACCCGGACAGGGGGGACAAATAGCAATCAGCCCCAGCATTTT
-	TRBV10-3	TRBJ2-3	-	CATSARASTDTQYF	TGTGCCACCTCAGCGCGGGCTAGCACAGATACGCAGTATTTT
-	TRBV15	TRBJ1-5	-	CATSRDSSNQPQHF	TGTGCCACCAGCAGAGATTCAAGCAATCAGCCCCAGCATTTT
few	TRBV20-1	TRBJ2-5	-	CSAYGEETQYF	TGCAGTGCCTACGGGGAAGAGACCCAGTACTTC
-	TRBV21-1	TRBJ2-1	-	CASSKGVSGRGNEQFF	TGTGCCAGCAGCAAAGGAGTGAGTGGGAGGGGCAATGAGCAGTTCTTC
once	TRBV14	TRBJ2-2	-	CASSQGGGTNTGELFF	TGTGCCAGCAGCCAAGGGGGCGGCACGAACACCGGGGAGCTGTTTTTT
-	TRBV28	TRBJ1-1	-	CASRPRRGGDEAFF	TGTGCCAGCCGTCCGCGCCGGGGGGGAGATGAAGCTTTCTTT
once	TRBV6-6	TRBJ2-4	TRBD1	CASSLTGGLVNIQYF	TGTGCCAGCAGTCTAACAGGGGGCTTGGTGAACATTCAGTACTTC
-	TRBV4-3	TRBJ2-5	-	CASSPSGVQETQYF	TGCGCCAGCAGCCCGTCAGGGGTCCAAGAGACCCAGTACTTC
-	TRBV28	TRBJ2-7	-	CASTSPSYEQYF	TGTGCCAGCACCTCTCCTTCCTACGAGCAGTACTTC
-	TRBV18	TRBJ2-2	-	CASSPARNPGELFF	TGTGCCAGCTCACCGGCCCGTAACCCCGGGGAGCTGTTTTTT
once	TRBV6-6	TRBJ2-5	TRBD1	CASSTLGTGGETQYF	TGTGCCAGCAGCACACTGGGGACAGGGGGCGAGACCCAGTACTTC
-	TRBV28	TRBJ1-1	-	CASSLVGLEDAFF	TGTGCCAGCAGTTTAGTAGGGTTGGAGGATGCTTTCTTT
-	TRBV5-6	TRBJ2-5	-	CASSRREDRAQKETQYF	TGTGCCAGCAGCCGACGGGAGGACAGGGCCCAGAAAGAGACCCAGTACTTC
-	TRBV30	TRBJ2-2	TRBD1	CAWMGQGQPGELFF	TGTGCCTGGATGGGACAGGGGCAACCCGGGGAGCTGTTTTTT
-	TRBV9	TRBJ2-7	TRBD2	CASSRDSGGYEQYF	TGTGCCAGCAGCAGGGATAGCGGGGGTTACGAGCAGTACTTC